The TCR beta chain described here comes from a study of cytomegalovirus exposure and HLA in healthy donors. Study results and caveats: As a later analysis showed, a missense DCLRE1C variant was linked to trimming of TCR beta V- and J-genes. The study carried out a later analysis of TCR beta sequences. It associated 15,000 to 20,000 of them with specific HLA alleles at a false discovery rate of 0.05. Reported performance of the classifier showed diagnosis of cytomegalovirus status with high specificity and sensitivity.

PCR amplification relied on 60 Vbeta primers (plus 13 Jbeta primers). The table came from immunoSEQ multiplex PCR; TCRdb's copy has only in-frame clones and leaves some out. The sample comprises 150,000 to 200,000 clones, over 60% of which are singletons, and around 15% rests with the top ten. Regarding this clone: What it binds is unknown.

The CDR3 extends over 14 amino acids. Looked up from germline, CDR1 is SGHDN and CDR2 is FVKESK. Between the trimmed V and J ends, which lost 5 bases and 5 bases, there was a span of 15 bases. The sequencing input was PBMCs. The V call is TRBV14, the J call TRBJ2-5; no clear D gene. The receptor comes from a man aged 45-65 years in good health and CMV-seropositive. CDR3 residues: CASSNSRGLETQYF. The CDR3 DNA follows: TGTGCCAGCAGCAACTCGCGCGGCCTGGAGACCCAGTACTTC.